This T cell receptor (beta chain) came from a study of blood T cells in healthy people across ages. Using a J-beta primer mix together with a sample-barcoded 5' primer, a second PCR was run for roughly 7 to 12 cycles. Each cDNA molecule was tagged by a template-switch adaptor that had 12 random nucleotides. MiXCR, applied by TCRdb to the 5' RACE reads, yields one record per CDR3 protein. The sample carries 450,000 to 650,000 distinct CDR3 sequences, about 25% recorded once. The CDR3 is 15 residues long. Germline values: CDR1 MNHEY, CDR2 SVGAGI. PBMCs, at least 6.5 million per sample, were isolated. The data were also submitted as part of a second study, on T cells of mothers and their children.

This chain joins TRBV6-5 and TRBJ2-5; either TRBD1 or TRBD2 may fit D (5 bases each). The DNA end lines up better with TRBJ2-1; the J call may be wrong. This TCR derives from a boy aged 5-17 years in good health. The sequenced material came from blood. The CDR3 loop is CASVYRNGADNEQFF. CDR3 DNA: TGTGCCAGCGTCTACAGGAACGGGGCAGACAATGAGCAGTTCTTC.